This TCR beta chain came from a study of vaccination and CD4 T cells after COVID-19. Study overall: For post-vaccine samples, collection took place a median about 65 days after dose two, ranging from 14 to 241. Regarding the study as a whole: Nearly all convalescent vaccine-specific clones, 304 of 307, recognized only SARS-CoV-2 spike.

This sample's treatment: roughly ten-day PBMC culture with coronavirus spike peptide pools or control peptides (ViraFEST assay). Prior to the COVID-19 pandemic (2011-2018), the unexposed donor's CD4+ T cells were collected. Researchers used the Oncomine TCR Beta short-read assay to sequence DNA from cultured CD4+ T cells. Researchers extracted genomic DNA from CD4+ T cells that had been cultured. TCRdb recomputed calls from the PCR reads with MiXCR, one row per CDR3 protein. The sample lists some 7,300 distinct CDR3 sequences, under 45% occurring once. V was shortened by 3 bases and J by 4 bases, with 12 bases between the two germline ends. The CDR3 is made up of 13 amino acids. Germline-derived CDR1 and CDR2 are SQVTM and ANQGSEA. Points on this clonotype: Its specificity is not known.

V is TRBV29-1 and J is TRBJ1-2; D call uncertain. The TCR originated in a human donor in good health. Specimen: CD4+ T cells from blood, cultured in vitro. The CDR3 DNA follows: TGCAGCGTTGATGGGTCGGGCGCCTATGGCTACACCTTC. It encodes CSVDGSGAYGYTF.